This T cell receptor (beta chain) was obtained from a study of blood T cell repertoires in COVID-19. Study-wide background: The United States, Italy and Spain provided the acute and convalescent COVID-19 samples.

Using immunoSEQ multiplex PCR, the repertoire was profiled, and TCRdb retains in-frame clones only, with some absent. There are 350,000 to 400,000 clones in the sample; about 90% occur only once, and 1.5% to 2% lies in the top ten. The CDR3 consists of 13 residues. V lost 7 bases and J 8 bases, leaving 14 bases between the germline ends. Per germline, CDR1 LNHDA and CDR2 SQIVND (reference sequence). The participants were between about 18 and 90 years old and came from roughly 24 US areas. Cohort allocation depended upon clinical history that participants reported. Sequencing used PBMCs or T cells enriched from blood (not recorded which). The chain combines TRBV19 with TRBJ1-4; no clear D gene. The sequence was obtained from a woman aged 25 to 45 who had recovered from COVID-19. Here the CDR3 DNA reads TGTGCCAGTACACATCTCACCGGGGAAAAACTGTTTTTT. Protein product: CASTHLTGEKLFF.